This T cell receptor beta chain was retrieved from a study of OX40 agonist ivuxolimab in advanced cancers. Study-wide results and caveats: Low clonal expansion, among the lowest seen, marked partial responders at 0.1-3.0 mg/kg. CD4+ and CD8+ blood T cells expanded clonally by week 6 at 0.1 to 3.0 mg/kg.

Note on this clone: Its specificity is not known.

The germline V and J ends were trimmed by 6 bases and 1 base, with 9 bases remaining between them. The CDR3 is 13 residues long. Germline CDR1 is MNHEY and CDR2 is SVGAGI. Sequencing was performed with immunoSEQ multiplex PCR; in TCRdb, only in-frame clones are kept and a portion is missing. The data contain some 8,900 clones, roughly 70% of them singletons. The source of this sequence is an adult with an advanced solid tumor such as melanoma, head and neck, liver or kidney cancer. The J gene is TRBJ1-1, the V gene TRBV6-5; D call uncertain. Sequences were derived from CD4+ or CD8+ T cells sorted from blood, sampled in a trial of the OX40 agonist ivuxolimab. The CDR3 spells CASSATENTEAFF. CDR3 nucleotide sequence: TGTGCCAGCAGCGCTACAGAGAACACTGAAGCTTTCTTT.